This T cell receptor (beta chain) was captured by sequencing in a study of T cell responses to AZD1222 COVID-19 vaccine. Whole-study findings and limits: It should be noted that donors were predominantly white British and more often female, and clonal diversity was possibly underestimated. Regions left unmutated in variants are reportedly the target of nearly half of spike-specific TCRs. The repertoires were collected only after the peak T cell response. Spike was spanned by vaccine-associated CD4 TCRs, which were dominant at 160-218 and 743-854.

Profiling relied on immunoSEQ multiplex PCR, and the TCRdb table lists in-frame clones only, not all of them. The sample shows 150,000 or so clones, 90% of them seen only once. As to this clone: Its antigen is undetermined.

The TCR comes from an adult in good health. The sequencing used peripheral blood, collected on day 0 of AZD1222 vaccination.

The CDR3 reads CASSSFRGLLYGYTF. The CDR3 DNA sequence: TGTGCCAGCAGTTCCTTCAGGGGGCTTCTCTATGGCTACACCTTC. The chain is built from TRBV6-5 and TRBJ1-2; TRBD1 agrees at 8 bases. The germline V gene has CDR1 MNHEY and CDR2 SVGAGI. V was clipped by 4 bases and J by 4 bases; unmatched bases: 8. CDR3 length: 15 amino acids.